This T cell receptor beta chain was sequenced in a study of T cell changes during pregnancy in multiple sclerosis. Trimming cost V 2 bases and J 5 bases; bases outside gene matches: 2. The germline V gene encodes CDR1 KGHSH and CDR2 LQKENI. The CDR3 has 13 residues. The method was immunoSEQ multiplex PCR; TCRdb's version includes in-frame clones alone and lacks a portion of them. The sample includes more than 70,000 clones, roughly 91% of them seen just once. Concerning this clone itself: Other DNA sequences of this sample code for an identical CDR3.

The rearrangement links TRBV18 to TRBJ2-5, with TRBD2 matching over 7 bases. The input for sequencing was peripheral blood, taken after pregnancy. The TCR comes from a female donor in good health, enrolled as a control in a pregnancy study. CDR3 in DNA: TGTGCCAGCTCACCAGGACTAGAGGAGACCCAGTACTTC. Translation gives CASSPGLEETQYF. Full variable domain (remainder filled in from reference TRBV18 and TRBJ2-5): NAGVMQNPRHLVRRRGQEARLRCSPMKGHSHVYWYRQLPEEGLKFMVYLQKENIIDESGMPKERFSAEFPKEGPSILRIQQVVRGDSAAYFCASSPGLEETQYFGPGTRLLVL.